The 18 T cell receptor beta chains given below trace back to one sample, sequenced in a study of T cells in Graves' hyperthyroidism and ophthalmopathy (dated by TCRdb to between 2017 and 2020). The library came from multiplex PCR. Data came from an Illumina HiSeq 2000. The TCR beta CDR3 regions were amplified from RNA transcripts. For the first round of RT-PCR on the TCR CDR3, the HTBI primer set was used together with the Qiagen OneStep RT-PCR kit. The public sequencing data were trimmed at Q25 with fastp and processed into clonotypes with MiXCR by TCRdb, which kept only in-frame beta chains. Each entry is one CDR3 protein sequence, shown with its most common DNA and genes. The sample data list about 96,000 distinct CDR3 sequences, and just over 50% of these were observed just once. The ten largest clones take up around 27% of the sample. Sequencing used blood. These receptors came from a woman aged 35 to 49 with Graves' hyperthyroidism.

In regard to this clonotype: A single base separates this from a much larger clone, so it may be a read error. This chain connects TRBV20-1 to TRBJ2-2; 16 bases are shared with TRBD2. The germline gives CDR1 DFQATT, CDR2 SNEGSKA (reference sequence). CDR3 length: 17 amino acids. CDR3 amino acids: CSARGLAGGPGSGGLFF. As DNA, the CDR3 is TGCAGTGCTAGGGGACTAGCGGGAGGGCCAGGGTCCGGGGGGCTGTTTTTT.

This clonotype was recorded at least ten times. The V call is TRBV9, the J call TRBJ2-5; D tentatively reads TRBD1 or TRBD2 (5 bases each). The CDR3 covers 15 residues. Trimming cost V 4 bases and J 5 bases, with 18 bases left between them. CDR1 is SGDLS, CDR2 YYNGEE, per germline. The CDR3 loop is CASSPDSGPRETQYF. DNA for the CDR3: TGTGCCAGCAGCCCAGACAGCGGACCAAGGGAGACCCAGTACTTC.

The chain couples TRBV7-2 to TRBJ2-2; TRBD1 matches at 8 bases. V dropped 9 bases and J dropped 6; count of bases not matched to a gene: 9. Per germline, CDR1 SGHTA and CDR2 FQGNSA. This CDR3 has 14 amino acids. CDR3 coding DNA: TGTGCCAGTAGTACGACAGGGGCGGCCGGGGAGCTGTTTTTT. The encoded protein is CASSTTGAAGELFF.

This clonotype was recorded many times. The chain is built from TRBV2 and TRBJ2-3; 8 positions agree with TRBD1. The CDR3 runs to 17 residues. With V trimmed by 7 bases and J by 0 bases, 12 bases remained unmatched. The germline V gene encodes CDR1 SNHLY and CDR2 FYNNEI. CDR3 nucleotides: TGTGCCAGCACTGAGGGTCTTGGACAGGGCAGCACAGATACGCAGTATTTT. This codes for CASTEGLGQGSTDTQYF.

This clonotype was seen more than once but under ten times. The J gene is TRBJ2-7, the V gene TRBV20-1; D possibly corresponds to TRBD1 (5 bases). Trimming took 1 base from V and 6 from J, leaving 13 bases between them. This CDR3 is 13 amino acids long. Germline V CDR1 and CDR2: DFQATT, SNEGSKA (reference sequence). The chain's CDR3 is CSARGQGVGEQYF. The CDR3 nucleotides read TGCAGTGCTAGAGGTCAGGGCGTGGGCGAGCAGTACTTC.

This clonotype was recorded once. The chain combines TRBV7-2 with TRBJ1-6; a possible D gene is TRBD1 (5 bases). Trimming removed 5 bases at V and 2 bases at J, with 16 bases between. CDR1 is SGHTA and CDR2 is FQGNSA in the germline V gene. This CDR3 comprises 17 residues. The CDR3 bases are TGTGCCAGCAGCCCTTCAGGGTGGGACGCCTATAATTCACCCCTCCACTTT. This sequence encodes CASSPSGWDAYNSPLHF.

By share of the sample, this clonotype is medium-sized. V and J are TRBV7-3 and TRBJ2-7; the D is unclear. CDR1 and CDR2 (germline): SGHTA, FQGTGA. The CDR3 sequence is 14 residues long. Trimming shortened V by 3 bases and J by 1 base, and 10 bases separated the two germline ends. CDR3 sequence: CASSFVVVSYEQYF. The CDR3 nucleotides are TGTGCCAGCAGCTTCGTGGTAGTTTCCTACGAGCAGTACTTC.

The chain is built from TRBV29-1 and TRBJ2-7, with D perhaps matching TRBD1 (7 bases). The V end lost 2 bases, the J end lost 5 bases, and 13 bases lay between the germline ends. The CDR3 is 13 residues long. Germline-derived CDR1 and CDR2 are SQVTM and ANQGSEA. This chain's CDR3 is CSVEQGGWDEQYF. CDR3 coding DNA: TGCAGCGTTGAACAGGGGGGCTGGGACGAGCAGTACTTC.

With regard to this clonotype: A much larger clone lies one base from this, so it may be a read error. This chain connects TRBV13 to TRBJ1-4; D uncertain. The V gene's germline CDR1 is PRHDT and CDR2 FYEKMQ (reference sequence). CDR3 length: 13 amino acids. This CDR3 is CASSSPSGERLFF. The DNA for the CDR3 is TGTGCCAGCAGCTCTCCCTCCGGTGAAAGACTGTTTTTT.

Ten or more counts support this clonotype. V and J are TRBV14 and TRBJ1-4; D perhaps matches TRBD1 (6 bases). The CDR3 is 15 amino acids. CDR1 is SGHDN and CDR2 is FVKESK in the germline V gene. V was cut by 0 bases and J by 11 bases, with 16 bases left in between. CDR3 nucleotides: TGTGCCAGCAGCCAAGAGGGCAGGGGAGTGGGGAAACTGTTTTTT. This translates into CASSQEGRGVGKLFF.

J is TRBJ2-5 and V is TRBV29-1; D uncertain. The V and J ends lost 3 bases and 1 base respectively, with 9 bases between them. In germline, CDR1 is SQVTM, CDR2 ANQGSEA. CDR3 length: 13 residues. CDR3 in DNA: TGCAGCGTTGAGTTTGTCAGCCAAGAGACCCAGTACTTC. Amino acid sequence: CSVEFVSQETQYF.

This chain links TRBV20-1 with TRBJ2-7, with 14 bases lining up with TRBD2. The CDR3 has 15 amino acids. The germline V gene has CDR1 DFQATT and CDR2 SNEGSKA (reference sequence). V shed 3 bases, J shed 3 bases, and the junction held 4 bases outside the gene matches. The CDR3 sequence: CSASLGLAGDYEQYF. The CDR3 DNA reads as TGCAGTGCTAGCCTGGGACTAGCGGGGGACTACGAGCAGTACTTC.

This clonotype showed up just once. A much larger clone lies one base from this, so it may be a read error. The chain carries TRBV10-3 and TRBJ1-2; TRBD1 might be the D (6 bases). Per the germline V gene, CDR1 is ENHRY and CDR2 is SYGVKD. The CDR3 covers 13 residues. The CDR3 coding sequence is TGTGCCAGCTCATGGGGGCAAAACTATGTCTACACCTTC. Amino acid sequence: CASSWGQNYVYTF.

This clonotype was counted ten times or more. V usage is TRBV4-1 and J usage is TRBJ2-7, with 7 positions matching TRBD2. V shed 0 bases and J 0 bases; nucleotides not matched to a gene: 11. In germline, CDR1 is MGHRA, CDR2 YSYEKL. The CDR3 spans 18 residues. As DNA, the CDR3 is TGCGCCAGCAGCCAAGAGGCCCCTATGGTAGCGGGCTCCTACGAGCAGTACTTC. Translation gives CASSQEAPMVAGSYEQYF.

Comment on this clonotype: A much larger clone lies a single base off, so this may be a read error. The V gene is TRBV25-1, the J gene TRBJ1-1; 7 bases map to TRBD1. CDR1 and CDR2 from the germline V gene are MGHDK and SYGVNS. This CDR3 comprises 13 residues. The CDR3 region is CASSGQGRGEALF. The CDR3 region has the DNA TGTGCCAGCAGTGGACAGGGAAGGGGTGAAGCTCTCTTT.

This clonotype has at least ten counts. The chain links TRBV6-1 to TRBJ1-2, with 10 positions matching TRBD1. There are 14 residues in the CDR3. In germline, CDR1 is MNHNS, CDR2 SASEGT. Germline trimming cut 1 base from V and 8 bases from J; bases unmatched to any gene: 4. In DNA form, the CDR3 reads TGTGCCAGCAGTGAAGTCGGGACAGGGGACGGCTACACCTTC. Residues: CASSEVGTGDGYTF.

The chain links TRBV25-1 to TRBJ1-5, with D perhaps matching TRBD1 (6 bases). The CDR3 contains 12 residues. Trimming cost V 5 bases and J 6 bases, with 8 bases left between them. CDR1 is MGHDK, CDR2 SYGVNS, per germline. The chain's CDR3 is CASSQGSQPQHF. The CDR3 DNA is TGTGCCAGCAGTCAGGGGTCTCAGCCCCAGCATTTT. The variable domain in full, with the rest retrieved from reference TRBV25-1 and TRBJ1-5, is EADIYQTPRYLVIGTGKKITLECSQTMGHDKMYWYQQDPGMELHLIHYSYGVNSTEKGDLSSESTVSRIRTEHFPLTLESARPSHTSQYLCASSQGSQPQHFGDGTRLSIL.

Comment on this clonotype: This may arise from a read error, as a much more abundant clone is one base away. The rearrangement uses TRBV5-1 and TRBJ2-7; D unresolved. Germline V gene lookup returns CDR1 SGHRS and CDR2 YFSETQ. CDR3 length: 14 amino acids. CDR3 residues: CVSSLDGLRYEQYF. The CDR3, as DNA: TGCGTCAGCAGCTTGGACGGATTACGATACGAGCAGTACTTC.